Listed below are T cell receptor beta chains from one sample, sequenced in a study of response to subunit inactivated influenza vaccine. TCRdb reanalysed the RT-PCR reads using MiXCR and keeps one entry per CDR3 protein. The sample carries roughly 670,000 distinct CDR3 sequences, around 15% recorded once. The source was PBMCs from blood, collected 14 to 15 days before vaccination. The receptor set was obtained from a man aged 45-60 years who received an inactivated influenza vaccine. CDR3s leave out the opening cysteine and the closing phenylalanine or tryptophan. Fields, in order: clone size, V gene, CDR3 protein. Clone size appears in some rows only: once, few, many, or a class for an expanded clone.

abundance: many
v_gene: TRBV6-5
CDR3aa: ASILGLEAF

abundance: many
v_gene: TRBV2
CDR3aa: ASSDWETQY

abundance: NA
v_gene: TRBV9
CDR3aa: ASSVPGIGTGELF

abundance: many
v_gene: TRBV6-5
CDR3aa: ASRTTGPSTDTQY

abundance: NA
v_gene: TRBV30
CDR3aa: AWSRLGGFQETQY

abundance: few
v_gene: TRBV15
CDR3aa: ATSRERLNYEQY

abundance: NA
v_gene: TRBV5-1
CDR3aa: ASSSEGTRTTQY

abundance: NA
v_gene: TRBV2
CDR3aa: ASSPPRPTEAF

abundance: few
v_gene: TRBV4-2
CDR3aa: ASSQAPGRSGVSYEQY

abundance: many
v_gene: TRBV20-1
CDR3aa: SARQAYSNQPQH

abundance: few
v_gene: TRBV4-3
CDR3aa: ASSHADRVVSNEQF

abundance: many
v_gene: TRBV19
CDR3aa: ASTQTGAFQPQH

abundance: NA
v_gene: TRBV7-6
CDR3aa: AGSYGQGSDTQY

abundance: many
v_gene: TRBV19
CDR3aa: ASSTRTDNEQF

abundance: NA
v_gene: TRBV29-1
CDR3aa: SVRQGAAYEQY

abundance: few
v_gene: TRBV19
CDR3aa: ASSSWSGDEQF

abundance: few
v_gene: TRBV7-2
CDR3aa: ASSSMGIGQGGYT

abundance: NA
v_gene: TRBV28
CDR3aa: ASKLISGEIYEQY

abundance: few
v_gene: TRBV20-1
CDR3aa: SAKATSGNSYNEQF

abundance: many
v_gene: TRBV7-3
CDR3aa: ASSPWGLNEQF